The 3 T cell receptor beta chains reported below all come from one sample, sequenced in a study of early stage breast cancer tumors. Assay: immunoSEQ multiplex PCR; the TCRdb copy retains only in-frame clones and omits some. The data hold 25,000 to 30,000 clones, with about 70% observed a single time. Sequencing was carried out using blood. Receptor source: a person aged 45 to 60 with breast cancer.

This chain joins TRBV2 and TRBJ1-2; 8 bases map to TRBD1. Per germline, CDR1 SNHLY and CDR2 FYNNEI. J was trimmed by 5 bases and V by 6 bases; bases with no gene match: 8. The CDR3 has 14 residues. The CDR3 nucleotides read TGTGCCAGCAGGGACAGGGTCGTCGGTTATGGCTACACCTTC. Its translation: CASRDRVVGYGYTF. The variable domain in full, completed from reference TRBV2 and TRBJ1-2, reads EPEVTQTPSHQVTQMGQEVILRCVPISNHLYFYWYRQILGQKVEFLVSFYNNEISEKSEIFDDQFSVERPDGSNFTLKIRSTKLEDSAMYFCASRDRVVGYGYTFGSGTRLTVV.

This clone was detected only a few times. The chain joins TRBV5-6 to TRBJ2-2; 7 bases are shared with TRBD2. J was trimmed by 3 bases and V by 1 base; bases with no gene match: 3. Germline V gives CDR1 SGHDT, CDR2 YYEEEE. This CDR3 comprises 15 residues. CDR3 in DNA: TGTGCCAGCAGCTTGTCTAGCGGATACACCGGGGAGCTGTTTTTT. Residues: CASSLSSGYTGELFF.

The V call is TRBV29-1, the J call TRBJ2-5; D remains ambiguous. Germline-derived CDR1 and CDR2 are SQVTM and ANQGSEA. Trimming shortened V by 6 bases and J by 1 base, and 9 bases separated the two germline ends. This CDR3 region has 12 residues. CDR3 nucleotide sequence: TGCAGCGTCGCCGCCGCCCAAGAGACCCAGTACTTC. As protein: CSVAAAQETQYF.